The 21 T cell receptor beta chains below were found in one sample sequenced in a study of shared clonotypes between healthy human individuals. Some clones are missing from TCRdb's copy, which holds only in-frame ones; the method was immunoSEQ multiplex PCR. The profile shows about 600,000 clones, nearly 98% of them singletons. The naive CD8 subset, CD45RO-negative cells positively selected for CCR7, excluded terminally differentiated effector memory CD45RA+ cells. What was sequenced was naive CD8+ T cells sorted from blood. The source of these receptors is a man aged 25 to 45 in good health.

The chain recombines TRBV6-5 with TRBJ2-5, with D unclear. The V end was cut by 0 bases, the J end by 2 bases, with 7 bases between. CDR3 length: 14 residues. Germline V gene data show CDR1 as MNHEY and CDR2 as SVGAGI. Here the CDR3 DNA reads TGTGCCAGCAGTTACTCAGACATTCAAGAGACCCAGTACTTC. Its protein product is CASSYSDIQETQYF.

This clone has only a few counts. J is TRBJ2-5 and V is TRBV20-1; D remains ambiguous. Per the germline V gene, CDR1 is DFQATT and CDR2 is SNEGSKA (reference sequence). V was pared by 2 bases and J by 6 bases, with 7 bases between. The CDR3 runs to 11 residues. CDR3 in amino acids: CSARHQKTQYF. CDR3 sequence (DNA): TGCAGTGCTAGACATCAGAAGACCCAGTACTTC.

The chain is built from TRBV7-9 and TRBJ2-7, with a weak D call TRBD1 (5 bases). V was clipped by 5 bases and J by 2 bases, with 16 bases between them. This CDR3 has 15 amino acids. CDR1 SEHNR and CDR2 FQNEAQ come from the germline V gene (reference sequence). This CDR3 reads CASSILDSYPYEQYF. Written as DNA, the CDR3 is TGTGCCAGCAGCATTCTTGACAGCTACCCCTACGAGCAGTACTTC.

V is TRBV4-1 and J is TRBJ1-5; TRBD1 might be the D (6 bases). The CDR3 has 15 residues. Germline V gives CDR1 MGHRA, CDR2 YSYEKL. V dropped 1 base and J dropped 5 bases, with 12 bases sitting between them. CDR3 loop: CASSQADSPDQPQHF. CDR3 nucleotide sequence: TGCGCCAGCAGCCAAGCGGACAGTCCCGATCAGCCCCAGCATTTT.

The V call is TRBV27, the J call TRBJ1-4, with D perhaps matching TRBD1 (6 bases). The CDR3 has 15 amino acids. The germline CDR1 and CDR2 sequences are MNHEY and SMNVEV (reference sequence). V lost 5 bases and J 7 bases, leaving 17 bases between the germline ends. The CDR3 is CASSVLQGGGEKLFF. CDR3 DNA sequence: TGTGCCAGCAGTGTCCTACAGGGAGGGGGTGAAAAACTGTTTTTT.

This sequence joins TRBV10-1 and TRBJ2-2, with a weak D call TRBD2 (5 bases). Deletions cut 3 bases from V and 1 base from J, with 12 bases between. Looked up from germline, CDR1 is WNHNN and CDR2 is SYGVQD (reference sequence). The CDR3 covers 16 residues. DNA for the CDR3: TGCGCCAGCAGTGAACGAAGCGGAGGGAACACCGGGGAGCTGTTTTTT. Translated, it gives CASSERSGGNTGELFF.

This chain joins TRBV7-6 and TRBJ2-7, with 7 bases lining up with TRBD2. The CDR3 totals 17 residues. V lost 5 bases, J lost 3 bases, and 16 bases stayed unmatched. Germline V gene sequence: CDR1 SGHVS, CDR2 FNYEAQ. The CDR3 nucleotides read TGTGCCAGCAGCCCCTGGGGGGGGGTAGCGGGTAACTACGAGCAGTACTTC. It specifies CASSPWGGVAGNYEQYF.

In its sample, this clone was seen once. The chain joins TRBV2 to TRBJ2-2; 16 nucleotides match TRBD2. CDR1 and CDR2 (germline): SNHLY, FYNNEI. J was trimmed by 0 bases and V by 5 bases; bases with no gene match: 6. The CDR3 is made up of 19 amino acids. The CDR3 sequence: CASSRSGLAGGPNTGELFF. CDR3 DNA: TGTGCCAGCAGTCGGTCGGGACTAGCGGGAGGGCCGAACACCGGGGAGCTGTTTTTT.

V is TRBV21-1 and J is TRBJ1-2. TRBV21-1 represents a pseudogene. This CDR3 region has 12 residues. CDR3 DNA sequence: TGTGCCAGCAGCGAGTACGATTTCGGCTACACCTTC. This translates into CASSEYDFGYTF.

The chain links TRBV10-3 to TRBJ2-7; 7 bases are a match to TRBD2. The germline V gene has CDR1 ENHRY and CDR2 SYGVKD. V was pared by 11 bases and J by 5 bases, with 9 bases of the junction left unmatched. The CDR3 is made up of 12 amino acids. As DNA, the CDR3 is TGTGCCGCCGGACTAGAAAAGAACGAGCAGTACTTC. This sequence encodes CAAGLEKNEQYF.

V gene TRBV28 combines with J gene TRBJ2-1; D remains ambiguous. V lost 2 bases and J lost 8, with 7 bases in between. Looked up from germline, CDR1 is MDHEN and CDR2 is SYDVKM. This CDR3 has 12 residues. CDR3 in amino acids: CASSLMVYEQFF. CDR3 nucleotide sequence: TGTGCCAGCAGTTTAATGGTCTATGAGCAGTTCTTC.

V and J are TRBV15 and TRBJ2-5; D is ambiguous. The CDR3 length is 14 residues. Trimming left V 3 bases short and J 1 base short, with 9 bases between. Germline CDR1 LNHNV, CDR2 YYDKDF (reference sequence). The CDR3 reads CATSRFPSQETQYF. CDR3 DNA sequence: TGTGCCACCAGCAGGTTCCCCTCCCAAGAGACCCAGTACTTC.

V and J are TRBV9 and TRBJ2-3; 12 nucleotides agree with TRBD2. The germline CDR1 and CDR2 sequences are SGDLS and YYNGEE. V lost 6 bases and J lost 5; bases outside the gene matches: 7. CDR3 length: 15 residues. The CDR3 reads CASNPSGRAGDTQYF. The CDR3 region has the DNA TGTGCCAGCAACCCTAGCGGGAGGGCTGGAGATACGCAGTATTTT.

This clone appeared once. The chain has TRBV28 and TRBJ2-7, with 10 nucleotides matching TRBD2. With V trimmed by 5 bases and J by 5 bases, 15 bases remained unmatched. Germline V lookup: CDR1 MDHEN, CDR2 SYDVKM. The CDR3 runs to 17 residues. The CDR3 DNA reads TGTGCCAGCAGTCCGGCCCTGTCTAGCGGGAGAGATGACGAGCAGTACTTC. This codes for CASSPALSSGRDDEQYF.

This chain uses TRBV6-5 with TRBJ2-7; 7 nucleotides align to TRBD1. With 0 bases clipped from V and 1 base from J, the junction kept 3 bases outside the gene matches. The CDR3 has 15 amino acids. Germline V gives CDR1 MNHEY, CDR2 SVGAGI. In nucleotides, the CDR3 is TGTGCCAGCAGTTACTCTACAGGGGAGTCCTACGAGCAGTACTTC. Translated, it gives CASSYSTGESYEQYF.

DNA of the CDR3: TGTGCCAGCAGCCCCGAGGACGGCTACGAGCAGTACTTC. Protein product: CASSPEDGYEQYF. V usage is TRBV5-5 and J usage is TRBJ2-7; no definite D call. The V gene lost 4 bases and the J gene lost 3 bases, with 11 bases spanning the gap. Germline CDR1 and CDR2: SGHKS and YYEKEE (reference sequence). The CDR3 spans 13 residues.

The chain uses TRBV4-2 and TRBJ1-4, with D possibly matching TRBD1 (6 bases). CDR1 is LGHNA and CDR2 is YNFKEQ in the germline V gene. Trimming left V 7 bases short and J 6 bases short, with 9 bases between. There are 12 residues in the CDR3. Here the CDR3 DNA reads TGTGCCAGCAAGAGGGGGGATGAAAAACTGTTTTTT. Protein product: CASKRGDEKLFF.

The CDR3 is CASSLVMVAGELFF. CDR3 nucleotides: TGCGCCAGCAGCTTGGTTATGGTAGCCGGGGAGCTGTTTTTT. This chain links TRBV5-1 with TRBJ2-2; D uncertain. V lost 0 bases and J lost 6, with 9 bases in between. The CDR3 runs to 14 residues. Germline CDR1 is SGHRS and CDR2 is YFSETQ. The whole variable domain, filled in from reference TRBV5-1 and TRBJ2-2, reads KAGVTQTPRYLIKTRGQQVTLSCSPISGHRSVSWYQQTPGQGLQFLFEYFSETQRNKGNFPGRFSGRQFSNSRSEMNVSTLELGDSALYLCASSLVMVAGELFFGEGSRLTVL.

The gene calls are TRBV4-1 and TRBJ2-7, with a weak D call TRBD2 (5 bases). Trimming pared 3 bases from V and 2 bases from J, leaving 5 bases between. The CDR3 is 12 amino acids. Germline V gives CDR1 MGHRA, CDR2 YSYEKL. CDR3 loop: CASSHGTYEQYF. The CDR3 DNA follows: TGCGCCAGCAGCCACGGGACCTACGAGCAGTACTTC.

This chain joins TRBV14 and TRBJ2-5; maybe TRBD2 (5 bases). This CDR3 has 14 residues. Per the germline V gene, CDR1 is SGHDN and CDR2 is FVKESK. The germline V and J ends were trimmed by 0 bases and 4 bases, with 9 bases remaining between them. CDR3 nucleotide sequence: TGTGCCAGCAGCCAAGATCAAGGGAGAGAGACCCAGTACTTC. Protein: CASSQDQGRETQYF.

This chain uses TRBV4-1 with TRBJ2-7; 8 nucleotides match TRBD1. CDR1 and CDR2 from the germline V gene are MGHRA and YSYEKL. V gave up 5 bases and J gave up 5 bases; unmatched junction bases: 5. This CDR3 comprises 13 residues. CDR3 amino acids: CASSYRQGHEQYF. Written as DNA, the CDR3 is TGCGCCAGCAGCTACCGACAGGGGCACGAGCAGTACTTC.